This record concerns one T cell receptor beta chain sequence. Its antigen remains unidentified. This CDR3 spans 12 amino acids. V lost 0 bases and J 3 bases, leaving 3 bases between the germline ends. Looked up from germline, CDR1 is SGHRS and CDR2 is YFSETQ. This entry is derived from a study of a mutant IDH1 vaccine in newly diagnosed glioma. Time point defined: week 5, during vaccination. Every vaccination contained 300 ug of the mutant IDH1 20-mer peptide and was paired with topical imiquimod. Generated by immunoSEQ multiplex PCR, the TCRdb table keeps only in-frame clones and is missing some. This sample has around 34,000 clones, with roughly 54% found just once.

The chain uses TRBV5-1 and TRBJ2-5; D unresolved. This TCR was recovered from a woman between 18 and 29 years old with glioma. Sequenced here: PBMCs, sampled from a glioma patient whose treatment included an IDH1 peptide vaccine. CDR3: CASSLAEETQYF. The CDR3 DNA is TGCGCCAGCAGCTTGGCAGAAGAGACCCAGTACTTC.